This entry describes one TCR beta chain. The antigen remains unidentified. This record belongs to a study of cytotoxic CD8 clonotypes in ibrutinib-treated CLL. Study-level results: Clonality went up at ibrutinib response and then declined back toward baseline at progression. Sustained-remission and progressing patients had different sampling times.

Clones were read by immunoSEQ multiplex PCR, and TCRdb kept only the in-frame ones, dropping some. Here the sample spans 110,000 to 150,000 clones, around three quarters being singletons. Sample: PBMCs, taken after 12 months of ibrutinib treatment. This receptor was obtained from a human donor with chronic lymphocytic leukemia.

The CDR3 is CASSPFGGADGELFF. Here the CDR3 DNA reads TGTGCCAGCAGCCCCTTCGGGGGGGCCGACGGGGAGCTGTTTTTT. This rearrangement joins TRBV7-9 to TRBJ2-2, with TRBD2 matching 8 bases. The germline CDR1 and CDR2 sequences are SEHNR and FQNEAQ (reference sequence). Unmatched junction bases numbered 9, after V lost 5 bases and J lost 7 bases. This CDR3 contains 15 residues. The variable domain in full, completed from reference TRBV7-9 and TRBJ2-2, reads DTGVSQNPRHKITKRGQNVTFRCDPISEHNRLYWYRQTLGQGPEFLTYFQNEAQLEKSRLLSDRFSAERPKGSFSTLEIQRTEQGDSAMYLCASSPFGGADGELFFGEGSRLTVL.